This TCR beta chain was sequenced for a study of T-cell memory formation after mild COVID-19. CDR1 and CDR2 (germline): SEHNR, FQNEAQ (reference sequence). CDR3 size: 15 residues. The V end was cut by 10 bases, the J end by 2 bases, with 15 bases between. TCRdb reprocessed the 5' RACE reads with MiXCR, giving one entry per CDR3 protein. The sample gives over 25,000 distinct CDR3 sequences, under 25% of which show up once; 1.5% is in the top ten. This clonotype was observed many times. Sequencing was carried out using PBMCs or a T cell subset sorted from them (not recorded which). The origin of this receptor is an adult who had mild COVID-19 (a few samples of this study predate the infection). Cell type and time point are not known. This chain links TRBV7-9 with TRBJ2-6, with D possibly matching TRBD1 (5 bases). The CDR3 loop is CATTGVSAGANVLTF. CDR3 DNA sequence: TGTGCCACCACAGGTGTTTCGGCTGGGGCCAACGTCCTGACTTTC.